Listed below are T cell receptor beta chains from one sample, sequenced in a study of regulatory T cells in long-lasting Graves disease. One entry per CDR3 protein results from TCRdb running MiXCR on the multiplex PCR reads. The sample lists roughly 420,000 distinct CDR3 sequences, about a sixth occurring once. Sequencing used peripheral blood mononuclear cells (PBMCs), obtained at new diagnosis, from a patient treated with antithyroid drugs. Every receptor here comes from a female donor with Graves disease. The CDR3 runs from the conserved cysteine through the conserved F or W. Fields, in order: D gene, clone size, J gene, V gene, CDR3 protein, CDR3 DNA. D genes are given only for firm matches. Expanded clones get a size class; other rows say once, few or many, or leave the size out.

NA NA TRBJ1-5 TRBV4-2 CASSRALGQPQHF TGTGCCAGCAGCCGAGCGCTTGGGCAGCCCCAGCATTTT
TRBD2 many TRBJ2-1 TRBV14 CASSQDRWREGLMQQQFF TGTGCCAGCAGCCAAGATCGGTGGCGGGAGGGCCTAATGCAGCAGCAGTTCTTC
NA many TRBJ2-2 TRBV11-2 CASSSYGPPEGKRTGELFF TGTGCCAGCAGCTCTTATGGGCCTCCCGAGGGGAAACGAACCGGGGAGCTGTTTTTT
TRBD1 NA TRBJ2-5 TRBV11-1 CASSSGQGWTQYF TGTGCCAGCAGCAGCGGACAGGGGTGGACCCAGTACTTC
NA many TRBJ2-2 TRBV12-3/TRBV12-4 CASSFFRWLNTGELFF TGTGCCAGCAGTTTTTTTCGGTGGCTCAACACCGGGGAGCTGTTTTTT
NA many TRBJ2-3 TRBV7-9 CASSLLPGPGTDTQYF TGTGCCAGCAGCTTACTTCCAGGGCCCGGCACAGATACGCAGTATTTT
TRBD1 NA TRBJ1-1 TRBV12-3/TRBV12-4 CASSLEGQGDTEAFF TGTGCCAGCAGTTTAGAGGGACAGGGGGACACTGAAGCTTTCTTT
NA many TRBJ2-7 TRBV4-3 CASSQDSGDYEQYF TGCGCCAGCAGCCAAGATTCAGGGGACTACGAGCAGTACTTC
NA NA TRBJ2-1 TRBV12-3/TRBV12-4 CASSLLLVGVRNEQFF TGTGCCAGCAGTCTTCTACTAGTCGGGGTTCGGAATGAGCAGTTCTTC
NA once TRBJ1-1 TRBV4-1 CASSQAQGMWETEAFF TGCGCCAGCAGCCAGGCACAGGGAATGTGGGAGACTGAAGCTTTCTTT
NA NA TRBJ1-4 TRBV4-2 CASRGPNEKLFF TGTGCCAGCAGGGGACCTAATGAAAAACTGTTTTTT
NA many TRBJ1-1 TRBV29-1 CSHLGTPGGNTEAFF TGCAGCCACCTGGGGACCCCCGGGGGGAACACTGAAGCTTTCTTT
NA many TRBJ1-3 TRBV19 CASSISSNSGNTIYF TGTGCCAGTAGTATATCGTCCAACTCTGGAAACACCATATATTTT
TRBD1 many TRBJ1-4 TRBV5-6 CASSLGQGYEKLFF TGTGCCAGCAGCTTGGGACAGGGTTATGAAAAACTGTTTTTT
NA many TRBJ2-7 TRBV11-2 CASSLASGTRFYEQYF TGTGCCAGCAGCTTAGCTTCCGGGACAAGATTCTACGAGCAGTACTTC
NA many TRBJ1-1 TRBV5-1 CASSLDSKGTEAFF TGCGCCAGCAGCTTGGACAGTAAAGGAACTGAAGCTTTCTTT
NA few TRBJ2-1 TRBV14 CASSRYAGRSNEQFF TGTGCCAGCAGCCGCTATGCGGGACGTAGCAATGAGCAGTTCTTC
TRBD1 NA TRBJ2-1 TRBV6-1 CASSGPGQGGNEQFF TGTGCCAGCAGTGGTCCGGGACAGGGGGGGAATGAGCAGTTCTTC
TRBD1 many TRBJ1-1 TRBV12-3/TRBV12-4 CAIDRGRLGTEAFF TGTGCCATCGACAGGGGGCGCCTCGGTACTGAAGCTTTCTTT
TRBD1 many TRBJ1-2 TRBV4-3 CASSQSTGRFYGYTF TGCGCCAGCAGCCAGTCGACAGGGAGGTTCTATGGCTACACCTTC
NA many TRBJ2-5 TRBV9 CASRAGTLGSETQYF TGTGCCAGCAGGGCCGGAACTTTGGGTTCCGAGACCCAGTACTTC
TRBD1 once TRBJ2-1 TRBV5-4 CASSFRSGTGKFF TGTGCCAGCAGCTTCAGGAGCGGGACAGGGAAGTTCTTC
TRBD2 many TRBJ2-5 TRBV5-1 CASTTGTSGQETQYF TGCGCCAGCACAACCGGGACTAGCGGCCAAGAGACCCAGTACTTC
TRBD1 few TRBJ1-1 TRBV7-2 CACSRTGLNTEAFF TGTGCCTGCAGTCGGACAGGGCTGAACACTGAAGCTTTCTTT
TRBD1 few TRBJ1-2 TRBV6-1 CASRDREYTF TGTGCCAGCAGGGACAGGGAATACACCTTC
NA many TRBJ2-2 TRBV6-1 CASSESGQGYTGELFF TGTGCCAGCAGTGAAAGCGGCCAGGGTTACACCGGGGAGCTGTTTTTT
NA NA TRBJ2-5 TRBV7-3 CASSLGGQTGLETQYF TGTGCCAGCAGCTTGGGGGGACAGACAGGGTTAGAGACCCAGTACTTC
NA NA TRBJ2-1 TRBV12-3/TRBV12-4 CASSLVPRVPYNEQFF TGTGCCAGCAGTTTAGTACCCAGGGTCCCCTACAATGAGCAGTTCTTC
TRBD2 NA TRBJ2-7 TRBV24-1 CATSEPGTSEQYF TGTGCCACCAGTGAACCTGGGACTAGCGAGCAGTACTTC
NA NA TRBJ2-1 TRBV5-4 CASSLEQSYNEQFF TGTGCCAGCAGCTTGGAACAGTCCTACAATGAGCAGTTCTTC
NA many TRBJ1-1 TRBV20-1 CSARDYSTGYSEAFF TGCAGTGCTAGAGATTACTCCACAGGGTACAGTGAAGCTTTCTTT
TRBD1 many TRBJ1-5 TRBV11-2 CASSSTQGVLNQPQHF TGTGCCAGCAGCTCGACGCAGGGGGTTCTGAATCAGCCCCAGCATTTT
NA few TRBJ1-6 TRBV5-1 CASSQENSPLHF TGCGCCAGCAGCCAAGAAAATTCACCCCTCCACTTT
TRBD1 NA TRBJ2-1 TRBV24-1 CATSVKGQGDNEQFF TGTGCCACCAGTGTGAAGGGACAGGGGGACAATGAGCAGTTCTTC
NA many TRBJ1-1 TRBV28 CASSLTGRTEAFF TGTGCCAGCAGTTTAACTGGGAGGACTGAAGCTTTCTTT
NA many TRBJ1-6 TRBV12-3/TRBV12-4 CASSLTGMNSPLHF TGTGCCAGCAGTCTAACAGGGATGAATTCACCCCTCCACTTT
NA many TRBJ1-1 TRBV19 CASRRGQYTDTEAFF TGTGCCAGTAGACGTGGACAGTATACGGACACTGAAGCTTTCTTT
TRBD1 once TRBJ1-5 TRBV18 CATSGQGLDQPQHF TGTGCCACCTCGGGACAGGGTCTCGATCAGCCCCAGCATTTT
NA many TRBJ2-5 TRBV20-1 CSASEAETQYF TGCAGTGCCTCGGAGGCAGAGACCCAGTACTTC
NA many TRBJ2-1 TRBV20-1 CSARSLSSYNEQFF TGCAGTGCTAGGTCTTTGAGCTCCTACAATGAGCAGTTCTTC
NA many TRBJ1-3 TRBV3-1 CASSPTNSGNTIYF TGTGCCAGCAGCCCGACAAACTCTGGAAACACCATATATTTT
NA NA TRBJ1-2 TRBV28 CAGSNLYGYTF TGCGCCGGATCCAATCTCTATGGCTACACCTTC
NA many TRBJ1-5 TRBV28 CASSFETHSNQPQHF TGTGCCAGCAGTTTTGAGACCCATAGCAATCAGCCCCAGCATTTT
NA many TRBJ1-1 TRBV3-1 CASSQEGGRTEAFF TGTGCCAGCAGCCAAGAAGGGGGTCGGACTGAAGCTTTCTTT
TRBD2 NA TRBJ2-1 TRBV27 CASSLSAGGLPHEQFF TGTGCCAGCAGTTTGAGCGCGGGAGGGCTACCCCATGAGCAGTTCTTC
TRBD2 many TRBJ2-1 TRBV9 CASSAREAGVPYNEQFF TGTGCCAGCAGCGCCCGGGAGGCGGGCGTCCCCTACAATGAGCAGTTCTTC
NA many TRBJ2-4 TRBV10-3 CAIGDSPKNIQYF TGTGCCATCGGAGACAGCCCTAAAAACATTCAGTACTTC
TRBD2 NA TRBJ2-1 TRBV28 CASSFLGREGYNEQFF TGTGCCAGCAGTTTTCTGGGGCGGGAGGGCTACAATGAGCAGTTCTTC
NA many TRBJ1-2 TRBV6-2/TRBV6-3 CASTQPAHYGYTF TGTGCCAGCACCCAACCCGCGCACTATGGCTACACCTTC